Each of the 25 T cell receptor beta chains below was sequenced from the same sample in a study of glioma-infiltrating T cells after dendritic cell vaccination. The method was immunoSEQ multiplex PCR; TCRdb's version includes in-frame clones alone and lacks a portion of them. Of more than 85,000 clones listed, more than 75% are singletons. The input for sequencing was blood, taken before dendritic cell vaccination. Receptors were obtained from a human donor with glioblastoma.

The chain has TRBV5-1 and TRBJ2-1; 8 positions agree with TRBD2. Losses at the gene ends were 4 bases for V and 2 bases for J; bases not matched to a gene: 5. The CDR3 is 15 residues long. Germline loops: CDR1 SGHRS, CDR2 YFSETQ. This chain's CDR3 is CASSLRAGAYNEQFF. CDR3 coding DNA: TGCGCCAGCAGCCTTCGAGCGGGGGCCTACAATGAGCAGTTCTTC.

The rearrangement uses TRBV19 and TRBJ1-4; D remains ambiguous. Trimming removed 0 bases at V and 5 bases at J, with 16 bases between. CDR3 length equals 17 residues. Germline CDR1 and CDR2: LNHDA and SQIVND (reference sequence). CDR3 bases: TGTGCCAGTAGTATAGAGCTTTTGGGCAGGCCGAATGAAAAACTGTTTTTT. Amino acids: CASSIELLGRPNEKLFF.

This sequence joins TRBV6-5 and TRBJ2-2; D gene ambiguous. Germline lookup yields CDR1 MNHEY and CDR2 SVGAGI. This CDR3 has 14 residues. The V gene lost 4 bases and the J gene lost 5 bases, with 11 bases spanning the gap. CDR3 nucleotide sequence: TGTGCCAGCAGTTCGTACACAGATACCGGGGAGCTGTTTTTT. It yields the protein CASSSYTDTGELFF.

This rearrangement joins TRBV6-6 to TRBJ1-1; tentative D call: TRBD1 (6 bases). The CDR3 length is 12 residues. Trimming stripped 5 bases from V and 7 bases from J, with 11 bases between. CDR1 and CDR2 (germline): MNHNY, SVGAGI (reference sequence). The CDR3 sequence is CASSLGQLEAFF. DNA of the CDR3: TGTGCCAGCAGTCTCGGACAGCTTGAAGCTTTCTTT.

This sequence joins TRBV11-1 and TRBJ1-1; maybe TRBD1 (6 bases). V dropped 5 bases and J dropped 0 bases, with 13 bases sitting between them. Germline CDR1 and CDR2: SGHAT and FQDESV (reference sequence). The CDR3 runs to 15 residues. The CDR3 DNA follows: TGTGCCAGCAGCCTCCAGGGGTCGGTGAACACTGAAGCTTTCTTT. Protein product: CASSLQGSVNTEAFF. Based on the CDR3 plus reference TRBV11-1 and TRBJ1-1, the full variable domain is EAEVAQSPRYKITEKSQAVAFWCDPISGHATLYWYRQILGQGPELLVQFQDESVVDDSQLPKDRFSAERLKGVDSTLKIQPAELGDSAMYLCASSLQGSVNTEAFFGQGTRLTVV.

This clone was observed a handful of times. CDR3 coding DNA: TGTGCCAGTAGTATGTCAGGGGGCGAGAAACCCCAGCATTTT. Translating gives CASSMSGGEKPQHF. The chain has TRBV19 and TRBJ1-5; 8 nucleotides align to TRBD1. Looked up from germline, CDR1 is LNHDA and CDR2 is SQIVND (reference sequence). The CDR3 covers 14 residues. J lost 10 bases, V lost 3 bases, and 8 bases had no gene match.

This sequence joins TRBV28 and TRBJ1-2, with a tentative D call TRBD1 (5 bases). The CDR3 totals 13 residues. Deletions cut 5 bases from V and 4 bases from J, with 11 bases between. Germline V gene data show CDR1 as MDHEN and CDR2 as SYDVKM. The CDR3 here is CASSVGQGYGYTF. CDR3 bases: TGTGCCAGCAGTGTTGGACAAGGCTATGGCTACACCTTC.

V is TRBV29-1 and J is TRBJ1-5; 10 bases are shared with TRBD1. After removal of 7 bases from V and 7 bases from J, the junction contained 4 bases not matched to a gene. The CDR3 contains 12 residues. From germline, CDR1 is SQVTM and CDR2 ANQGSEA. CDR3 nucleotide sequence: TGCAGCGCTAGGACAGGGGGACAGCCCCAGCATTTT. Protein product: CSARTGGQPQHF. The variable domain in full, with the rest retrieved from reference TRBV29-1 and TRBJ1-5, is SAVISQKPSRDICQRGTSLTIQCQVDSQVTMMFWYRQQPGQSLTLIATANQGSEATYESGFVIDKFPISRPNLTFSTLTVSNMSPEDSSIYLCSARTGGQPQHFGDGTRLSIL.

The chain uses TRBV11-1 and TRBJ1-2; 7 nucleotides agree with TRBD1. CDR1 and CDR2 (germline): SGHAT, FQDESV (reference sequence). The CDR3 is 15 residues long. The ends lost 5 bases at V and 3 bases at J; junction bases unmatched: 9. CDR3 bases: TGTGCCAGCAGCCAACCGGGACAGACCGACTATGGCTACACCTTC. Its protein product is CASSQPGQTDYGYTF.

J is TRBJ1-2 and V is TRBV5-4, with D possibly TRBD1 on 6 matching bases. Trimming took off 4 bases at V and 3 bases at J, with 13 bases between the two ends. CDR3 length: 14 residues. Looked up from germline, CDR1 is SGHNT and CDR2 is YYREEE (reference sequence). CDR3 DNA sequence: TGTGCCAGCAGCAGCCTGGCAGGGGACTATGGCTACACCTTC. Translated, it gives CASSSLAGDYGYTF.

The chain uses TRBV6-5 and TRBJ1-1; TRBD1 might be the D (6 bases). This CDR3 comprises 13 residues. With 8 bases removed from V and 6 bases from J, the gap between germline ends came to 16 bases. Germline V gene data show CDR1 as MNHEY and CDR2 as SVGAGI. As DNA, the CDR3 is TGTGCCAGCGGGTCTTTTACAGGGCCTGAAGCTTTCTTT. Its protein is CASGSFTGPEAFF.

The chain links TRBV25-1 to TRBJ1-2, with 7 bases identical to TRBD1. Unmatched junction bases numbered 6, after V lost 1 base and J lost 4 bases. The CDR3 has 15 amino acids. Germline V gives CDR1 MGHDK, CDR2 SYGVNS. In DNA, the CDR3 is TGTGCCAGCAGTGAATGGACAGGCTCCCCCTATGGCTACACCTTC. Translating it yields CASSEWTGSPYGYTF.

The chain's CDR3 is CASRASGMLSYEQYF. The CDR3 DNA reads as TGCGCCAGCAGGGCTAGCGGGATGCTCTCCTACGAGCAGTACTTC. This chain connects TRBV5-1 to TRBJ2-7; 9 bases are shared with TRBD2. CDR1 and CDR2 from the germline V gene are SGHRS and YFSETQ. Trimming removed 5 bases from V and 0 bases from J; junction bases left unmatched: 6. The length of the CDR3 is 15 residues. Full variable domain (remainder filled in from reference TRBV5-1 and TRBJ2-7): KAGVTQTPRYLIKTRGQQVTLSCSPISGHRSVSWYQQTPGQGLQFLFEYFSETQRNKGNFPGRFSGRQFSNSRSEMNVSTLELGDSALYLCASRASGMLSYEQYFGPGTRLTVT.

A single count supports this clone. The chain couples TRBV5-6 to TRBJ2-2; 11 bases match TRBD2. This CDR3 comprises 18 residues. The V segment lost 2 bases and the J segment 2 bases; nucleotides outside the gene matches: 8. Germline V gives CDR1 SGHDT, CDR2 YYEEEE. CDR3 nucleotide sequence: TGTGCCAGCAGCTTCTCGGGACTAGCGGTGGTAAACACCGGGGAGCTGTTTTTT. Translated, it gives CASSFSGLAVVNTGELFF.

The chain employs TRBV9 and TRBJ1-5; 7 bases match TRBD1. CDR3 size: 15 residues. After removal of 0 bases from V and 2 bases from J, the junction contained 2 bases not matched to a gene. From germline, CDR1 is SGDLS and CDR2 YYNGEE. The CDR3, as DNA: TGTGCCAGCAGCGTAGGAGACAGGGGCAATCAGCCCCAGCATTTT. Residues: CASSVGDRGNQPQHF.

The V call is TRBV28, the J call TRBJ2-4, with a weak D call TRBD1 (6 bases). The CDR3 is made up of 14 amino acids. Trimming took off 4 bases at V and 8 bases at J, with 15 bases between the two ends. From germline, CDR1 is MDHEN and CDR2 SYDVKM. CDR3 sequence (DNA): TGTGCCAGCAGTTCAACAGGGCATTTGGACATTCAGTACTTC. Protein product: CASSSTGHLDIQYF.

The chain employs TRBV5-4 and TRBJ2-3; D possibly corresponds to TRBD2 (5 bases). The CDR3 runs to 13 residues. V lost 4 bases, J lost 3 bases, and 9 bases lay in between. CDR1 and CDR2 (germline): SGHNT, YYREEE (reference sequence). CDR3 sequence: CASSSRGTDTQYF. CDR3 in DNA: TGTGCCAGCAGCAGTCGCGGGACAGATACGCAGTATTTT. Full variable domain (missing parts from reference TRBV5-4 and TRBJ2-3): ETGVTQSPTHLIKTRGQQVTLRCSSQSGHNTVSWYQQALGQGPQFIFQYYREEENGRGNFPPRFSGLQFPNYSSELNVNALELDDSALYLCASSSRGTDTQYFGPGTRLTVL.

This clone occurred once. The chain recombines TRBV10-2 with TRBJ2-7; the D gene is possibly TRBD1 (5 bases). V gave up 3 bases and J gave up 0 bases, with 9 bases separating them. Looked up from germline, CDR1 is WSHSY and CDR2 is SAAADI. The CDR3 has 14 residues. The CDR3 reads CASSDGRVSYEQYF. The DNA of the CDR3 is TGCGCCAGCAGTGATGGCAGGGTCTCCTACGAGCAGTACTTC.

The rearrangement joins TRBV7-8 to TRBJ1-5, with D hard to call. Germline V CDR1 and CDR2: SGHVS, FQNEAQ. The CDR3 extends over 14 amino acids. The V end lost 5 bases, the J end lost 9 bases, and 17 bases lay between the germline ends. The CDR3 bases are TGTGCCAGCAGCCCGGGAGGTGGGGTTCGGCCCCAGCATTTT. Translation: CASSPGGGVRPQHF. Together with reference TRBV7-8 and TRBJ1-5, the CDR3 gives the full variable domain: GAGVSQSPRYKVAKRGQDVALRCDPISGHVSLFWYQQALGQGPEFLTYFQNEAQLDKSGLPSDRFFAERPEGSVSTLKIQRTQQEDSAVYLCASSPGGGVRPQHFGDGTRLSIL.

Of note for this clone: Germline is not matched at one junction end, which may reflect a read error. The chain has TRBV10-3 and TRBJ1-2; tentatively, D is TRBD1 (5 bases). CDR3 length equals 13 residues. CDR1 ENHRY and CDR2 SYGVKD come from the germline V gene. The CDR3 reads CATHRERGYGYAF. CDR3 sequence (DNA): TGTGCCACCCATCGGGAGAGGGGCTATGGCTACGCCTTC.

The V and J genes are TRBV6-1 and TRBJ1-1; 7 positions match TRBD1. V lost 11 bases to trimming and J lost 1 base; unmatched junction nucleotides: 10. The V gene's germline CDR1 is MNHNS and CDR2 SASEGT. The length of the CDR3 is 14 residues. The CDR3 sequence is CASRWGTENTEAFF. CDR3 nucleotides: TGTGCCTCCCGGTGGGGGACAGAGAACACTGAAGCTTTCTTT.

The V and J genes are TRBV2 and TRBJ1-5; 9 bases line up with TRBD1. Per the germline V gene, CDR1 is SNHLY and CDR2 is FYNNEI. V was pared by 4 bases and J by 3 bases, with 7 bases of the junction left unmatched. This CDR3 has 16 amino acids. CDR3 residues: CASSALRTGVNQPQHF. Here the CDR3 DNA reads TGTGCCAGCAGTGCATTAAGGACAGGGGTCAATCAGCCCCAGCATTTT. The variable domain in full, with the rest retrieved from reference TRBV2 and TRBJ1-5, is EPEVTQTPSHQVTQMGQEVILRCVPISNHLYFYWYRQILGQKVEFLVSFYNNEISEKSEIFDDQFSVERPDGSNFTLKIRSTKLEDSAMYFCASSALRTGVNQPQHFGDGTRLSIL.

The chain joins TRBV27 to TRBJ2-3; D is perhaps TRBD1 (6 bases). Germline V CDR1 and CDR2: MNHEY, SMNVEV (reference sequence). This CDR3 comprises 16 residues. Trimming took 2 bases from V and 0 from J, leaving 12 bases between them. The CDR3 DNA reads TGTGCCAGCAGTTTAATGGACAGTTCTAGCACAGATACGCAGTATTTT. Its translation: CASSLMDSSSTDTQYF.

The V gene is TRBV18, the J gene TRBJ1-1; 7 bases are shared with TRBD1. This CDR3 is built from 15 residues. Germline lookup yields CDR1 KGHSH and CDR2 LQKENI. Trimming took 3 bases from V and 6 from J; bases not matched to a gene: 10. CDR3 nucleotides: TGTGCCAGCTCACCCCGGACAGGACGAGGGTCTGAAGCTTTCTTT. This codes for CASSPRTGRGSEAFF.

The CDR3 DNA sequence: TGTGCCAGCAGCCGTGGGGGGGCGGCCAATCAGCCCCAGCATTTT. Translated, it gives CASSRGGAANQPQHF. The chain combines TRBV6-5 with TRBJ1-5; TRBD1 might be the D (6 bases). The CDR3 totals 15 residues. V lost 6 bases to trimming and J lost 3 bases, with 15 bases between them. Per the germline V gene, CDR1 is MNHEY and CDR2 is SVGAGI.